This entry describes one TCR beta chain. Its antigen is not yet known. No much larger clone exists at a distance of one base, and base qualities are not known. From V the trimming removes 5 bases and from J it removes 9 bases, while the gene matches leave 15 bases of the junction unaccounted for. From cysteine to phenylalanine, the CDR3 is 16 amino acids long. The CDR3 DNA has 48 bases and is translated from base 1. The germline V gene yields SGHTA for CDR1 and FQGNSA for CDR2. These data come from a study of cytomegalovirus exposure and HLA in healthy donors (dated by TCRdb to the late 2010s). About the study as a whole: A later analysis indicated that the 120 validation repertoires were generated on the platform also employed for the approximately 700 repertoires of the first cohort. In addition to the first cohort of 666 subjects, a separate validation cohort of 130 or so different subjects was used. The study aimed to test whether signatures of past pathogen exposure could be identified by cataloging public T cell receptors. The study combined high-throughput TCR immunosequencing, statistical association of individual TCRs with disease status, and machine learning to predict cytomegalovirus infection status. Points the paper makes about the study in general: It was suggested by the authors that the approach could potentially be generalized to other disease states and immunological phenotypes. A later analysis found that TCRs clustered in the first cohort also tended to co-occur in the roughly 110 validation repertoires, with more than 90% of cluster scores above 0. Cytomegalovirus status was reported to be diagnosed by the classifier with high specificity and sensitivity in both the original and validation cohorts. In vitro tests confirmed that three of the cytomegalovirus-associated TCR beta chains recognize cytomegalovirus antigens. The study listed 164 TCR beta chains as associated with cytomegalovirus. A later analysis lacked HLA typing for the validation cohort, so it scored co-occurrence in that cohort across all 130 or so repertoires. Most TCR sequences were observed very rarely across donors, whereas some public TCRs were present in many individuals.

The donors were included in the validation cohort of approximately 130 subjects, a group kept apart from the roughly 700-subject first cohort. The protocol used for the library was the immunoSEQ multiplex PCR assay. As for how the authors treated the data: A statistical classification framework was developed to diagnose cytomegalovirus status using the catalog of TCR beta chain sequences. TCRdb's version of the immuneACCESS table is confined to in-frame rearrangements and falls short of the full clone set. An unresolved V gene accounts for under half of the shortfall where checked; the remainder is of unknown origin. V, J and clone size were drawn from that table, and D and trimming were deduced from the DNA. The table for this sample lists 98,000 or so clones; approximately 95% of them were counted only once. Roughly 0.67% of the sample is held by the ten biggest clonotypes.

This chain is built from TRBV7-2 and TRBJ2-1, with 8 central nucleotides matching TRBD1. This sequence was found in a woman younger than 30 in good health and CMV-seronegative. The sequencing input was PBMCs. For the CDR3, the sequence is CASSINLDRVYIEQFF. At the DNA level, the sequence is TGTGCCAGCAGCATAAACCTGGACAGGGTATATATTGAGCAGTTCTTC.